One sample yielded the 20 T cell receptor beta chains listed below, sequenced in a study of T cell repertoires in cytomegalovirus infection (dated by TCRdb to between 2017 and 2020). The reads were generated on an Illumina HiSeq 1500. Clones were called with MiXCR by TCRdb after fastp trimmed the public reads at Q25, and only in-frame beta chains were retained. Every distinct CDR3 protein forms one entry, paired with its most common genes and DNA. Recorded for this sample are some 600,000 distinct CDR3 sequences; 20% to 25% of them occurred a single time. The biggest ten clones account for around 7.6% of the sample. The sequenced sample was CD8+ T cells from PBMCs. The receptors were sampled from a human donor in good health (CMV status not recorded). Some clones in this sample may be carry-over from other donors' samples.

The J gene is TRBJ1-5, the V gene TRBV28; D unresolved. The V gene lost 7 bases and the J gene lost 0 bases, with 10 bases spanning the gap. The CDR3 extends over 14 amino acids. CDR1 is MDHEN, CDR2 SYDVKM, per germline. CDR3 sequence: CASTEKYSNQPQHF. The CDR3 region has the DNA TGTGCCAGCACGGAGAAATATAGCAATCAGCCCCAGCATTTT.

As for this clonotype: A much bigger clone sits one base away, suggesting this may be a read error. The chain links TRBV28 to TRBJ1-1; no definite D call. V lost 6 bases to trimming and J lost 3 bases, with 8 bases between them. This CDR3 has 12 amino acids. Germline V gene data show CDR1 as MDHEN and CDR2 as SYDVKM. The CDR3 loop reads CASRKDDTEAFF. The CDR3 DNA reads as TGTGCCAGCAGGAAGGACGACACTGAAGCTTTCTTT. The full variable domain, its missing parts supplied by reference TRBV28 and TRBJ1-1, is DVKVTQSSRYLVKRTGEKVFLECVQDMDHENMFWYRQDPGLGLRLIYFSYDVKMKEKGDIPEGYSVSREKKERFSLILESASTNQTSMYLCASRKDDTEAFFGQGTRLTVV.

This clonotype was picked up many times. This chain links TRBV29-1 with TRBJ1-5; D possibly corresponds to TRBD1 (5 bases). Germline loops: CDR1 SQVTM, CDR2 ANQGSEA. The ends were cut back, 7 bases at V and 6 bases at J, with 13 bases in the middle. This CDR3 is 12 amino acids long. The CDR3 reads CSAGRAGQPQHF. The DNA for the CDR3 is TGCAGCGCGGGCAGGGCAGGTCAGCCCCAGCATTTT.

The genes are TRBV7-9 and TRBJ1-6; D is uncertain. V shed 4 bases and J shed 10 bases, with 14 bases lying between them. Germline CDR1 and CDR2: SEHNR and FQNEAQ (reference sequence). This CDR3 spans 14 amino acids. CDR3 sequence (DNA): TGTGCCAGCAGCTCAGAGGGCGCCCCCTCACCCCTCCACTTT. This sequence encodes CASSSEGAPSPLHF.

Ten or more counts support this clonotype. This sequence joins TRBV7-9 and TRBJ2-1; 7 positions agree with TRBD2. From germline, CDR1 is SEHNR and CDR2 FQNEAQ (reference sequence). CDR3 length equals 14 residues. J lost 6 bases, V lost 5 bases, and 7 bases had no gene match. The CDR3 region has the DNA TGTGCCAGCAGCACAGGTGGGAGGGGCAATGAGCAGTTCTTC. Amino acids: CASSTGGRGNEQFF.

The table lists this clonotype with a few counts. The CDR3 reads CAITDRGSAEQYF. The CDR3 DNA follows: TGTGCCATTACGGACAGGGGCTCCGCCGAGCAGTACTTC. The rearrangement uses TRBV10-3 and TRBJ2-7, with TRBD1 matching 9 bases. This CDR3 is built from 13 residues. Germline lookup yields CDR1 ENHRY and CDR2 SYGVKD. V lost 9 bases and J lost 6; bases outside the gene matches: 9.

This clonotype was counted a few times. V and J are TRBV20-1 and TRBJ1-6; 9 bases agree with TRBD1. Germline V lookup: CDR1 DFQATT, CDR2 SNEGSKA (reference sequence). V shed 0 bases and J 7 bases; nucleotides not matched to a gene: 7. This CDR3 is built from 16 residues. In nucleotides, the CDR3 is TGCAGTGCTAGAGACGGACAGGGGTTAGTGAATTCACCCCTCCACTTT. As protein: CSARDGQGLVNSPLHF.

The V gene is TRBV10-2, the J gene TRBJ2-5; no definite D call. V dropped 1 base and J dropped 5 bases, with 8 bases sitting between them. Germline-derived CDR1 and CDR2 are WSHSY and SAAADI. This CDR3 region has 13 residues. The CDR3 region is CASSELGWETQYF. CDR3 nucleotides: TGCGCCAGCAGTGAGTTGGGTTGGGAGACCCAGTACTTC.

This clonotype was observed a few times. The rearrangement uses TRBV28 and TRBJ1-1; D not certain. V shed 2 bases and J shed 0 bases, with 7 bases lying between them. The CDR3 spans 14 residues. Germline CDR1 is MDHEN and CDR2 is SYDVKM. CDR3 sequence reads: CASSLLGMNTEAFF. In nucleotides, the CDR3 is TGTGCCAGCAGTTTACTCGGAATGAACACTGAAGCTTTCTTT. The whole variable domain, filled in from reference TRBV28 and TRBJ1-1, reads DVKVTQSSRYLVKRTGEKVFLECVQDMDHENMFWYRQDPGLGLRLIYFSYDVKMKEKGDIPEGYSVSREKKERFSLILESASTNQTSMYLCASSLLGMNTEAFFGQGTRLTVV.

This clonotype was recorded a few times. V gene TRBV27 combines with J gene TRBJ2-2; TRBD2 matches 7 bases. The germline CDR1 and CDR2 sequences are MNHEY and SMNVEV (reference sequence). CDR3 size: 16 residues. J lost 1 base, V lost 3 bases, and 5 bases had no gene match. CDR3 in DNA: TGTGCCAGCAGTTTGGGTAGCGGGCGGAACACCGGGGAGCTGTTTTTT. Protein product: CASSLGSGRNTGELFF.

This clonotype was picked up many times. V usage is TRBV4-2 and J usage is TRBJ1-5; D call uncertain. Per the germline V gene, CDR1 is LGHNA and CDR2 is YNFKEQ. V was pared by 3 bases and J by 2 bases, with 8 bases between. This CDR3 region has 14 residues. This CDR3 reads CASSQRGGNQPQHF. The CDR3 region has the DNA TGTGCCAGCAGCCAGAGAGGAGGCAATCAGCCCCAGCATTTT.

A word on this clonotype: A much bigger clone sits one base away, suggesting this may be a read error. This chain joins TRBV28 and TRBJ2-3, with D tentatively TRBD2 (6 bases). Deletions cut 5 bases from V and 2 bases from J, with 20 bases between. Germline loops: CDR1 MDHEN, CDR2 SYDVKM. The CDR3 extends over 17 amino acids. The CDR3: CASSTTATWEDTDTQYF. The CDR3 nucleotides read TGTGCCAGCAGTACTACCGCCACATGGGAGGACACAGATACGCAGTATTTT.

This chain uses TRBV12-3 or TRBV12-4 with TRBJ1-3, with D possibly matching TRBD1 (5 bases). This CDR3 has 14 amino acids. V lost 5 bases, J lost 9 bases, and 17 bases lay in between. CDR3 protein: CASSPRDGGPTIYF. The CDR3 DNA sequence: TGTGCCAGCAGTCCCAGGGACGGCGGCCCCACCATATATTTT.

V usage is TRBV7-9 and J usage is TRBJ2-1; 7 bases are a match to TRBD1. Germline V gene lookup returns CDR1 SEHNR and CDR2 FQNEAQ (reference sequence). V trimming: 5 bases; J trimming: 6 bases; junction bases outside the gene matches: 16. This CDR3 contains 17 residues. The CDR3 sequence: CASSDLSDRKGGNEQFF. The CDR3 bases are TGTGCCAGCAGCGATCTCTCGGACAGGAAAGGTGGCAATGAGCAGTTCTTC.

As concerns this clonotype: At one of its ends the junction is not consistent with the germline gene, which may arise from a read error. V usage is TRBV20-1 and J usage is TRBJ2-1; TRBD2 matches at 13 bases. The CDR3 extends over 15 amino acids. Looked up from germline, CDR1 is DFQATT and CDR2 is SNEGSKA (reference sequence). CDR3 nucleotide sequence: TGCAGTACTAGTACGACTAGCGGGGGGAGCAATGAGCAGTTCTTC. This translates into CSTSTTSGGSNEQFF.

Only a few counts were recorded for this clonotype. The chain uses TRBV28 and TRBJ1-5; 7 nucleotides agree with TRBD1. Looked up from germline, CDR1 is MDHEN and CDR2 is SYDVKM. The junction had 15 bases not matched to a gene; V was cut back by 1 base and J by 3 bases. The length of the CDR3 is 19 residues. CDR3 coding DNA: TGTGCCAGCAGTTTATTCACAGGGGCCACCATCAGGATCAATCAGCCCCAGCATTTT. As protein: CASSLFTGATIRINQPQHF.

A note on this clonotype: The final CDR3 position lacks the conserved phenylalanine or tryptophan, pointing to a likely read error. The J gene is TRBJ2-2, the V gene TRBV28; 10 bases line up with TRBD1. CDR1 is MDHEN, CDR2 SYDVKM, per germline. Losses at the gene ends were 4 bases for V and 5 bases for J; bases not matched to a gene: 10. The length of the CDR3 is 17 residues. CDR3: CASSSPRTGGLTGELFV. In DNA, the CDR3 is TGTGCCAGCAGTTCCCCGCGGACAGGGGGATTAACCGGGGAGCTGTTTGTT.

This clonotype has ten or more counts. V usage is TRBV7-2 and J usage is TRBJ2-2, with 11 bases identical to TRBD2. The CDR3 loop spans 19 amino acids. J was trimmed by 1 base and V by 3 bases; bases with no gene match: 10. Germline V gene lookup returns CDR1 SGHTA and CDR2 FQGNSA. CDR3 DNA: TGTGCCAGCAGCTTTCCGGGGCTAGCGGGGGGCGTGAACACCGGGGAGCTGTTTTTT. Its protein is CASSFPGLAGGVNTGELFF.

This clonotype was detected many times. The CDR3 sequence: CASSGQGNTGELFF. The CDR3 DNA reads TGTGCCAGCTCGGGACAGGGGAACACCGGGGAGCTGTTTTTT. The chain links TRBV11-3 to TRBJ2-2, with 9 nucleotides matching TRBD1. Germline V gene data show CDR1 as SGHNT and CDR2 as YENEEA. V was pared by 8 bases and J by 1 base, with 2 bases of the junction left unmatched. This CDR3 is built from 14 residues.

There are many counts of this clonotype. The rearrangement joins TRBV7-8 to TRBJ2-1; D is perhaps TRBD2 (5 bases). Germline V gene lookup returns CDR1 SGHVS and CDR2 FQNEAQ. The V end was cut by 3 bases, the J end by 0 bases, with 18 bases between. This CDR3 comprises 18 residues. The CDR3 region is CASSFTRERSSSYNEQFF. The CDR3, as DNA: TGTGCCAGCAGCTTCACCAGAGAGCGGTCCAGCTCCTACAATGAGCAGTTCTTC.